The 19 T cell receptor beta chains reported below all come from one sample, sequenced in a study of blood T cell repertoires in COVID-19. Using immunoSEQ multiplex PCR, the repertoire was profiled, and TCRdb retains in-frame clones only, with some absent. The data show 200,000 to 250,000 clones, with 65% to 90% seen just once and 3% to 4% held by the top ten. The specimen was PBMCs or T cells enriched from blood (not recorded which). These receptors originate from a woman aged 40 to 55 with acute COVID-19.

This chain uses TRBV2 with TRBJ2-4; 7 positions match TRBD1. The CDR3 runs 17 residues. Losses at the gene ends were 6 bases for V and 3 bases for J; bases not matched to a gene: 14. The germline CDR1 and CDR2 sequences are SNHLY and FYNNEI. CDR3 region: CASRSDTGARGKNIQYF. CDR3 in DNA: TGTGCCAGCAGATCCGATACAGGGGCTAGGGGCAAAAACATTCAGTACTTC.

The genes are TRBV21-1 and TRBJ2-4; the listed D gene, TRBD2, was not tested against the DNA. TRBV21-1 represents a pseudogene. This CDR3 is built from 14 residues. The CDR3 sequence: CASREGLAKNIQYF. The DNA for the CDR3 is TGTGCCAGCAGGGAGGGGCTAGCCAAAAACATTCAGTACTTC.

The rearrangement uses TRBV19 and TRBJ2-7, with 11 nucleotides matching TRBD1. The trim removed 4 bases at V and 2 bases at J, leaving 1 base unmatched. The CDR3 runs 14 residues. The germline gives CDR1 LNHDA, CDR2 SQIVND (reference sequence). The CDR3 DNA follows: TGTGCCAGTAGTACGGGACAGGGGGCCTACGAGCAGTACTTC. This encodes CASSTGQGAYEQYF.

For the CDR3, the DNA is TGTGCCAGCAGCTTAGTAGCGGGACTAGGCTACGAGCAGTACTTC. Translated, it gives CASSLVAGLGYEQYF. The chain couples TRBV7-9 to TRBJ2-7, with TRBD2 matching over 8 bases. Losses at the gene ends were 1 base for V and 3 bases for J; bases not matched to a gene: 5. The CDR3 contains 15 residues. Germline CDR1 reads SEHNR; CDR2 reads FQNEAQ (reference sequence). Drawing the rest from reference TRBV7-9 and TRBJ2-7, the complete variable domain is DTGVSQNPRHKITKRGQNVTFRCDPISEHNRLYWYRQTLGQGPEFLTYFQNEAQLEKSRLLSDRFSAERPKGSFSTLEIQRTEQGDSAMYLCASSLVAGLGYEQYFGPGTRLTVT.

This rearrangement joins TRBV11-2 to TRBJ2-1; 12 bases match TRBD2. Germline values: CDR1 SGHAT, CDR2 FQNNGV. V shed 4 bases, J shed 8 bases, and the junction held 6 bases outside the gene matches. The CDR3 sequence is 15 residues long. CDR3 sequence (DNA): TGTGCCAGCAGCTCCTCGACTAGCGGGAGACATGAGCAGTTCTTC. Protein sequence: CASSSSTSGRHEQFF.

The chain combines TRBV7-3 with TRBJ2-1; 11 bases are a match to TRBD2. Germline assignment: CDR1 SGHTA and CDR2 FQGTGA. J gave up 2 bases and V 0 bases, and 3 bases lay outside the gene matches. This CDR3 spans 17 amino acids. The CDR3 sequence is CASSLTTGLAAYNEQFF. The CDR3 DNA sequence: TGTGCCAGCAGCTTAACGACGGGACTAGCGGCCTACAATGAGCAGTTCTTC.

The V gene is TRBV11-3, the J gene TRBJ2-1, with D perhaps TRBD1 (5 bases). CDR3 length equals 14 residues. Trimming took 5 bases from V and 6 from J, leaving 14 bases between them. Germline CDR1 and CDR2: SGHNT and YENEEA. The CDR3 loop reads CASSPRQLTNEQFF. CDR3 bases: TGTGCCAGCAGCCCCCGACAGCTTACCAATGAGCAGTTCTTC.

CDR3 DNA: TGTGCCAGTAGTAGGGAGGCATTTCGGAACTATGGCTACACCTTC. Its translation: CASSREAFRNYGYTF. The chain links TRBV19 to TRBJ1-2; D gene ambiguous. Germline V gives CDR1 LNHDA, CDR2 SQIVND (reference sequence). Trimming pared 4 bases from V and 2 bases from J, leaving 14 bases between. This CDR3 is 15 amino acids long.

V and J are TRBV28 and TRBJ1-5, with TRBD1 as a possible D gene (5 bases). Per the germline V gene, CDR1 is MDHEN and CDR2 is SYDVKM. The CDR3 has 15 amino acids. The V end was cut by 7 bases, the J end by 3 bases, with 16 bases between. Here the CDR3 DNA reads TGTGCCAGCACTCCGCAGGGATTGTACAATCAGCCCCAGCATTTT. Translated: CASTPQGLYNQPQHF.

The rearrangement uses TRBV2 and TRBJ2-7, with D perhaps TRBD1 (5 bases). V was clipped by 3 bases and J by 5 bases, with 14 bases between them. The CDR3 is 14 amino acids. Per germline, CDR1 SNHLY and CDR2 FYNNEI. CDR3 protein: CASSDQGSVHEQYF. In DNA form, the CDR3 reads TGTGCCAGCAGTGACCAGGGAAGTGTCCACGAGCAGTACTTC.

The rearrangement joins TRBV12-3 or TRBV12-4 to TRBJ1-3, with a weak D call TRBD1 (6 bases). The CDR3 contains 13 residues. Trimming shortened V by 7 bases and J by 2 bases, and 9 bases separated the two germline ends. CDR3 sequence: CASTRTAGNTIYF. The CDR3 coding sequence is TGTGCCAGCACCAGGACAGCTGGAAACACCATATATTTT.

V usage is TRBV29-1 and J usage is TRBJ2-7; 7 positions match TRBD1. The junction had 4 bases not matched to a gene; V was cut back by 3 bases and J by 2 bases. The CDR3 loop spans 13 amino acids. Germline V CDR1 and CDR2: SQVTM, ANQGSEA. For the CDR3, the DNA is TGCAGCGTTGATATACAGGGGACCTACGAGCAGTACTTC. This translates into CSVDIQGTYEQYF.

This clone occurred once. The chain employs TRBV9 and TRBJ2-2; 7 bases line up with TRBD2. J gave up 7 bases and V 4 bases, and 7 bases lay outside the gene matches. This CDR3 has 14 residues. Per germline, CDR1 SGDLS and CDR2 YYNGEE. The CDR3 coding sequence is TGTGCCAGCAGCTCCAGCGGGAATGGCGGGGAGCTGTTTTTT. It specifies CASSSSGNGGELFF.

V usage is TRBV19 and J usage is TRBJ1-1; D uncertain. The CDR3 is 14 residues long. Trimming cost V 2 bases and J 5 bases, with 12 bases left between them. Germline CDR1 reads LNHDA; CDR2 reads SQIVND (reference sequence). The CDR3 DNA is TGTGCCAGTAGTATACCCGTCACGGGGACTGAAGCTTTCTTT. It codes for CASSIPVTGTEAFF.

This chain connects TRBV3-1 (or the pseudogene TRBV3-2) to TRBJ1-3; 7 positions match TRBD1. Per germline, CDR1 LGHDT and CDR2 YNNKEL (reference sequence). The CDR3 has 17 amino acids. J gave up 0 bases and V 1 base, and 6 bases lay outside the gene matches. The CDR3 bases are TGTGCCAGCAGCCAAGCCGACAGGGCTTACTCTGGAAACACCATATATTTT. As protein: CASSQADRAYSGNTIYF.

The chain recombines TRBV14 with TRBJ2-7; 8 bases line up with TRBD1. The CDR3 is 15 amino acids. V lost 1 base, J lost 2 bases, and 4 bases stayed unmatched. In germline, CDR1 is SGHDN, CDR2 FVKESK. The chain's CDR3 is CASSQGLGQAYEQYF. The CDR3 DNA sequence: TGTGCCAGCAGCCAAGGATTGGGACAGGCCTACGAGCAGTACTTC. The full variable domain, rest sourced from reference TRBV14 and TRBJ2-7, is EAGVTQFPSHSVIEKGQTVTLRCDPISGHDNLYWYRRVMGKEIKFLLHFVKESKQDESGMPNNRFLAERTGGTYSTLKVQPAELEDSGVYFCASSQGLGQAYEQYFGPGTRLTVT.

V and J are TRBV27 and TRBJ2-1; 9 bases are shared with TRBD2. Germline CDR1 is MNHEY and CDR2 is SMNVEV (reference sequence). Trimming took 5 bases from V and 9 from J; bases not matched to a gene: 11. The CDR3 is made up of 15 amino acids. CDR3 sequence: CASSPDSGRILEQFF. DNA of the CDR3: TGTGCCAGCAGTCCTGATAGCGGGAGAATTCTTGAGCAGTTCTTC.

The chain joins TRBV14 to TRBJ2-5; TRBD1 might be the D (5 bases). Trimming took off 0 bases at V and 3 bases at J, with 11 bases between the two ends. CDR3 size: 15 residues. Germline V CDR1 and CDR2: SGHDN, FVKESK. The CDR3 protein is CASSQDGAWEETQYF. DNA for the CDR3: TGTGCCAGCAGCCAAGATGGGGCTTGGGAAGAGACCCAGTACTTC.

The chain uses TRBV3-1 (or the pseudogene TRBV3-2) and TRBJ1-2; D is unresolved. The V end was cut by 3 bases, the J end by 3 bases, with 20 bases between. This CDR3 comprises 17 residues. Germline CDR1 is LGHDT and CDR2 is YNNKEL (reference sequence). The CDR3 sequence is CASSHPGQEAPDYGYTF. DNA for the CDR3: TGTGCCAGCAGCCACCCCGGGCAGGAGGCGCCGGACTATGGCTACACCTTC.